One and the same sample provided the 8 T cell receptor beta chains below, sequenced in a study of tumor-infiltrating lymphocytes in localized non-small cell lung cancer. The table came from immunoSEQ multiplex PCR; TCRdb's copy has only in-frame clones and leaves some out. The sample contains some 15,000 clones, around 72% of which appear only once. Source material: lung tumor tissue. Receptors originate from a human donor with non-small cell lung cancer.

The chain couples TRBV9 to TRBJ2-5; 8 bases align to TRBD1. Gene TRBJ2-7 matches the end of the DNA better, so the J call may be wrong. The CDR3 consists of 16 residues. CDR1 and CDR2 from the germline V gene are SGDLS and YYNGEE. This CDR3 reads CASSADYRDRSYEQYF. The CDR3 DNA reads TGTGCCAGCAGCGCAGATTATCGGGACAGGTCCTACGAGCAGTACTTC.

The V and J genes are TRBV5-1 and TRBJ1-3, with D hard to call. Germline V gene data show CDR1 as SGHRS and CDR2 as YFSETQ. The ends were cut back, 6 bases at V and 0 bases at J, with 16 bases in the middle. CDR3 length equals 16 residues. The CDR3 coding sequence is TGCGCCAGCACCCCGAGCTACGGAACCTCTGGAAACACCATATATTTT. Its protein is CASTPSYGTSGNTIYF.

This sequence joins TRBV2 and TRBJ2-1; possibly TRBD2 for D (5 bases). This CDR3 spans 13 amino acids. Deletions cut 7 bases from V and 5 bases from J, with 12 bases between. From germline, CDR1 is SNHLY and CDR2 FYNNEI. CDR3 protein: CASKVGGHNEQFF. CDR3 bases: TGTGCCAGCAAAGTGGGCGGGCACAATGAGCAGTTCTTC.

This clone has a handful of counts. CDR3: CASSVGVSGSSTDTQYF. CDR3 in DNA: TGTGCCAGCAGCGTAGGGGTTAGCGGGTCGTCGACAGATACGCAGTATTTT. V is TRBV9 and J is TRBJ2-3; TRBD2 matches at 7 bases. The trim removed 0 bases at V and 3 bases at J, leaving 10 bases unmatched. The V gene's germline CDR1 is SGDLS and CDR2 YYNGEE. The CDR3 spans 17 residues.

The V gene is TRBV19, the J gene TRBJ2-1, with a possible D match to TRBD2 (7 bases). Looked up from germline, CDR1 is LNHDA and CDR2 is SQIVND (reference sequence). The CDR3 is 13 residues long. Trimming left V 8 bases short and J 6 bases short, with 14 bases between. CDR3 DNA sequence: TGTGCCAGTGCCGAGGGGGGGAGCAATGAGCAGTTCTTC. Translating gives CASAEGGSNEQFF.

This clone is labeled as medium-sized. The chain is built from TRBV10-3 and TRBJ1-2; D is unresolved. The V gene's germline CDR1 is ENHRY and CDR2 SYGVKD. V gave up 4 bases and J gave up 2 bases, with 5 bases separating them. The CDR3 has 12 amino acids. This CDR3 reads CAISAENYGYTF. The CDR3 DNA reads TGTGCCATCAGTGCGGAAAACTATGGCTACACCTTC.

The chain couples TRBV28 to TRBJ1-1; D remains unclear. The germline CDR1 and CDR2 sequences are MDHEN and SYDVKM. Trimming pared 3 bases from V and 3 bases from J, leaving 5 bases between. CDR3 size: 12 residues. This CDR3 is CASSLRYTEAFF. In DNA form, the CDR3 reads TGTGCCAGCAGTTTGAGGTACACTGAAGCTTTCTTT.

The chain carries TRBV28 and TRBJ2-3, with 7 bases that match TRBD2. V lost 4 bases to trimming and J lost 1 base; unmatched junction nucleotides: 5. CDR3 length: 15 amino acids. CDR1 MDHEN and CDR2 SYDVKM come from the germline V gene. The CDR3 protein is CASSSGGEGTDTQYF. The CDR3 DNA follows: TGTGCCAGCAGTTCGGGGGGAGAGGGCACAGATACGCAGTATTTT.